The sequence of this TCR beta chain was determined in a study of blood T cell repertoires in COVID-19. Looking at the study overall: Sites across the United States, Italy and Spain contributed samples from acute and convalescent COVID-19.

As handled by the study authors: Amplification from reference gene primers served as the basis for estimated nucleated cell counts. This table comes from immunoSEQ multiplex PCR, and its TCRdb copy is limited to in-frame clones, with some not included. V and J calls and clone size are copied from that table; D and trimming were computed from the DNA. Among tens of thousands of clones, about 72% were seen once, and the ten largest hold roughly 7.4%. About this clone: Compared with germline, one end of the junction differs, possibly owing to a read error.

The CDR3 spans 15 residues. CDR1 SEHNR and CDR2 FQNEAQ come from the germline V gene (reference sequence). The sequence was collected from a woman between 55 and 75 years old with acute or convalescent COVID-19. The sequenced sample was peripheral blood. J is TRBJ2-3 and V is TRBV7-9; the match to TRBD2 covers 11 bases. The CDR3 reads CASSLAGGYGYTQYF. The DNA for the CDR3 is TGTGCCAGCAGTTTAGCGGGGGGGTACGGATATACGCAGTATTTT. Full variable domain (missing parts from reference TRBV7-9 and TRBJ2-3): DTGVSQNPRHKITKRGQNVTFRCDPISEHNRLYWYRQTLGQGPEFLTYFQNEAQLEKSRLLSDRFSAERPKGSFSTLEIQRTEQGDSAMYLCASSLAGGYGYTQYFGPGTRLTVL.